This T cell receptor (beta chain) appears in the sequencing data of a study of blood T cell repertoires in COVID-19. Enrolled through a virtual design, the participants were between about 18 and 89 years of age and came from approximately 25 US areas. Participants' own reports of clinical history determined their cohort assignment. A COVID-19 case had been met by exposed participants during the 2 weeks before study entry. Per the study methods: Estimation of nucleated cell counts was performed using reference gene primer amplification. Method: immunoSEQ multiplex PCR; TCRdb's copy keeps in-frame clones and lacks some. D and trimming come from the DNA, and the V and J calls and clone size come from that table. The repertoire holds 250,000 or so clones, with approximately 90% as singletons. The sequence came from a man between 40 and 49 years old who had been exposed to COVID-19. Sequencing input: PBMCs or T cells enriched from blood (not recorded which).

CDR3 nucleotides: TGTGCCAGCAGCTTACCGACAGGGAATGGCTACACCTTC. It encodes CASSLPTGNGYTF. The chain carries TRBV6-5 and TRBJ1-2, with 7 bases lining up with TRBD1. V was pared by 6 bases and J by 6 bases, with 7 bases of the junction left unmatched. CDR1 is MNHEY, CDR2 SVGAGI, per germline. The CDR3 covers 13 residues.